This T cell receptor (beta chain) appears in the sequencing data of a study of blood T cell repertoires in COVID-19 (dated by TCRdb to 2018 to 2020). Looking at the study overall: The collaborator samples originated in the United States, Italy and Spain and spanned the acute and convalescent phases of COVID-19. The prospective study material was composed of cDNA or gDNA derived from T cells, B-cell-depleted T cells, or PBMCs. Subjects who had been exposed to COVID-19, were actively infected with it, or had recovered from it provided the deeply sampled blood TCRbeta repertoires that made up the dataset. The repertoires were released in a freely available public database intended as a resource for research on the immune response to SARS-CoV-2. The samples were drawn from two sources: the first 160 participants of the ongoing ImmuneRACE study, and 950 to 1,500 subjects contributed by 6 global collaborators. Nearly every sample came with metadata listing a de-identified subject ID, COVID-19 status, age in years and sex. HLA class I and class II types, where available, came from metadata supplied by the sample provider rather than from assay-based typing. Here is what the overall study found, with its caveats: The quantity of clinical and demographic metadata differed by source and by participant and was supplied without curation.

TCRbeta CDR3 regions were amplified from genomic DNA by means of the immunoSEQ Assay, a bias-controlled multiplex PCR. As for how the authors treated the data: The number of nucleated cells in each sample was estimated by amplification of reference gene primers within the assay. To quantify the absolute abundance of each unique TCRbeta CDR3 rearrangement, sequence reads were collapsed and filtered. For each sample, productive Simpson clonality was calculated as the square root of Simpson's diversity index over productive rearrangements. TCRdb limited this immuneACCESS table to in-frame rearrangements with V and J called. A share of clones is missing; checked studies link under half to unresolved V genes, and the rest is unexplained. That table supplies the V and J calls and clone size; D and trimming were determined from the DNA. This sample has 150,000 to 180,000 clones in its table, and around 87% of those were observed once. Of the sample, roughly 15% is held by the ten largest clones.

About this clone: The antigen it recognizes is unknown. No per-base quality is available; no much larger clone lies one base away.

From the germline V gene, CDR1 is SGHNT and CDR2 is YENEEA. The CDR3 spans 16 residues, from the cysteine through the phenylalanine. Only CDR3 DNA remains: 48 bases, in frame from the first base. V has 5 bases trimmed and J has 5 bases trimmed; junction bases matching no gene number 7. Whole blood was collected in K2EDTA tubes by collaborating institutions according to the institutions' own protocols. For TCRbeta analysis, collaborators shipped samples as frozen whole blood, isolated PBMCs, or DNA extracted from either of those sample types. What was sequenced was peripheral blood. The origin of this receptor is a woman in her thirties or forties with acute or convalescent COVID-19. The rearranged segments are TRBV11-3 and TRBJ2-3, and TRBD2 matches 13 of the central bases. The DNA is as follows: TGTGCCAGCAGCGCAGGGCGACTAGCGGGAGGAGATACGCAGTATTTT. This yields the protein CASSAGRLAGGDTQYF.